This entry describes one TCR beta chain. The target antigen is unknown. Naive CD8 cells were CD45RO-negative, positively selected for CCR7, excluding terminally differentiated effector memory CD45RA+ cells. Donors were healthy HIV-negative adults without recently reported acute infections or vaccinations. Running of the assay took place at deep level. Replicate PCRs for sorted subsets used around 200 ng DNA; this equaled tens of thousands of T cell genomes. Profiling relied on immunoSEQ multiplex PCR, and the TCRdb table lists in-frame clones only, not all of them. The sample has roughly 2.1 million clones; about 92% are singletons. This specimen belongs to a study of shared clonotypes between healthy human individuals. Study outcomes and limitations: A limitation of the genetic and exposure-history diversity represented arose from few donors.

Per the germline V gene, CDR1 is SGHAT and CDR2 is FQNNGV. V was cut by 5 bases and J by 6 bases, with 21 bases left in between. The CDR3 length is 16 residues. This clonotype was sampled from a man aged 18-30 years in good health. Some clones in this sample may be carry-over from other donors' samples. The sequenced sample was naive CD8+ T cells from PBMCs. V and J are TRBV11-2 and TRBJ2-3; tentatively, D is TRBD1 (5 bases). CDR3 sequence reads: CASSPSGPGSSDTQYF. CDR3 nucleotides: TGTGCCAGCAGCCCCTCAGGGCCAGGTTCGTCGGATACGCAGTATTTT.